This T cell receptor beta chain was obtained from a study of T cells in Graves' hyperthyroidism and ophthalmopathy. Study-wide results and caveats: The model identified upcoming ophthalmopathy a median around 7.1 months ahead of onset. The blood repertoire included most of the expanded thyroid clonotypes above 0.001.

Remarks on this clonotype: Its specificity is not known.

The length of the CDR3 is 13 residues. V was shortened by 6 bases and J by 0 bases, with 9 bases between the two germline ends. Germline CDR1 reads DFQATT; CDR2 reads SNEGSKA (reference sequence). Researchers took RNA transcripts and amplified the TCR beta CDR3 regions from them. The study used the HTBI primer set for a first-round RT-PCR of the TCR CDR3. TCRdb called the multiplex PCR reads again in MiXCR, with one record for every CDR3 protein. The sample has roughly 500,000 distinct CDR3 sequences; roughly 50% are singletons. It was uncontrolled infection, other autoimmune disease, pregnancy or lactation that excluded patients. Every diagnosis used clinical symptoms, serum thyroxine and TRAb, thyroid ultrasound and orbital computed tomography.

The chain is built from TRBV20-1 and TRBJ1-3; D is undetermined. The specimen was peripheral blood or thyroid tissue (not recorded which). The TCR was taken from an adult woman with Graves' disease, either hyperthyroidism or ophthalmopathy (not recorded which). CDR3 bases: TGCAGTGCCCCCTTGGGCTCTGGAAACACCATATATTTT. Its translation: CSAPLGSGNTIYF.